This T cell receptor (beta chain) was captured in a study of human T cells and chemical hapten exposure. Study background: While the approximately 25-week study was under way, patients received diphenylcyclopropenone on the scalp every week. Small volume differences among pooled libraries mainly caused per-sample TCR yield variation. Broader study findings: The study found that PT1 expanded TCR counts correlated positively with patch test score. Expanded TCRs clustered into significantly more large CDR3 similarity groups than controls, the analysis revealed.

The trim removed 7 bases at V and 5 bases at J, leaving 13 bases unmatched. This CDR3 has 15 amino acids. Via MiXCR, TCRdb re-called the RACE reads, giving one row per CDR3 protein. The sample carries 74,000 or so distinct CDR3 sequences, 12% recorded once. Time point reported: patch test 1, 2 weeks after DPC sensitization. The treatment here: therapeutic diphenylcyclopropenone sensitization with weekly scalp DPC. This clonotype was found a few times. Its antigen is still unknown. Material: whole blood, obtained in connection with sensitization to the hapten diphenylcyclopropenone (DPC). The sequence was obtained from a woman aged 55-70 years with alopecia areata. Some clones in this sample may be carry-over from other donors' samples. The V and J genes are TRBV12-3 or TRBV12-4 and TRBJ2-5, with 7 bases aligning to TRBD1. CDR3 sequence reads: CASTTNRGVGETQYF. For the CDR3, the DNA is TGTGCCAGCACAACCAACAGGGGTGTCGGTGAGACCCAGTACTTC.